This passage covers 17 T cell receptor beta chains from one sample sequenced in a study of T cell repertoires in cytomegalovirus infection. Their cognate antigens are unknown. TCRdb passed the reads through MiXCR, listing each CDR3 protein once. The sample consists of approximately 730,000 distinct CDR3 sequences, 25% to 35% of them appearing once. The source was cultured CD8+ T cells from PBMCs, collected from culture after CMV antigen stimulation. Receptors were obtained from a human donor in good health (CMV status not recorded). Some clones in this sample may be carry-over from other donors' samples.

The DNA of the CDR3 is TGTGCCAGATTCGACAGGGGGGCAGCTGAAGCTTTCTTT. This encodes CARFDRGAAEAFF. The chain employs TRBV2 and TRBJ1-1; 9 bases are shared with TRBD1. The junction had 8 bases not matched to a gene; V was cut back by 9 bases and J by 6 bases. CDR1 is SNHLY and CDR2 is FYNNEI in the germline V gene. The CDR3 is made up of 13 amino acids.

This clonotype was counted at least ten times. This chain uses TRBV28 with TRBJ1-2; 11 bases match TRBD1. This CDR3 region has 19 residues. Germline V gene lookup returns CDR1 MDHEN and CDR2 SYDVKM. V gave up 7 bases and J gave up 1 base; unmatched junction bases: 17. As DNA, the CDR3 is TGTGCCAGCACTCAAATACACCGGGACAGGGGGTTGGGTAACTATGGCTACACCTTC. Protein sequence: CASTQIHRDRGLGNYGYTF.

This clonotype showed up many times. This chain connects TRBV7-6 to TRBJ2-2; no definite D call. With 2 bases removed from V and 6 bases from J, the gap between germline ends came to 10 bases. CDR3 length: 14 amino acids. CDR1 and CDR2 from the germline V gene are SGHVS and FNYEAQ. The CDR3 bases are TGTGCCAGCAGCTTAAAAACCGAGGCCGGGGAGCTGTTTTTT. Its translation: CASSLKTEAGELFF.

J is TRBJ2-4 and V is TRBV20-1, with 8 bases that match TRBD2. Germline CDR1 DFQATT, CDR2 SNEGSKA (reference sequence). V lost 3 bases and J lost 5; bases outside the gene matches: 9. CDR3 length: 15 residues. This CDR3 is CSASDGGGQENIQYF. CDR3 DNA sequence: TGCAGTGCTAGTGACGGCGGGGGGCAGGAAAACATTCAGTACTTC.

This clonotype showed up just a few times. The gene calls are TRBV24-1 and TRBJ2-5, with 10 bases lining up with TRBD2. V shed 1 base and J 0 bases; nucleotides not matched to a gene: 1. Germline V gene data show CDR1 as KGHDR and CDR2 as SFDVKD. This CDR3 spans 16 amino acids. The CDR3 sequence is CATSDLTSGDQETQYF. The CDR3 bases are TGTGCCACCAGTGATTTAACTAGCGGGGACCAAGAGACCCAGTACTTC.

In its sample, this clonotype was seen many times. CDR3 sequence reads: CASSLYRAGEAGELFF. DNA of the CDR3: TGTGCCAGCAGCTTATACCGGGCCGGGGAAGCCGGGGAGCTGTTTTTT. V gene TRBV7-3 combines with J gene TRBJ2-2; tentatively, D is TRBD2 (5 bases). V lost 2 bases and J lost 6, with 16 bases in between. This CDR3 region has 16 residues. Germline-derived CDR1 and CDR2 are SGHTA and FQGTGA.

The rearrangement joins TRBV12-3 or TRBV12-4 to TRBJ1-1; D call uncertain. The CDR3 extends over 12 amino acids. V was cut by 10 bases and J by 4 bases, with 13 bases left in between. CDR3 amino acids: CATTPVGTEAFF. CDR3 nucleotide sequence: TGTGCCACGACTCCTGTAGGCACTGAAGCTTTCTTT.

The chain uses TRBV27 and TRBJ2-7; 9 bases match TRBD1. Germline V gene sequence: CDR1 MNHEY, CDR2 SMNVEV (reference sequence). The junction had 5 bases not matched to a gene; V was cut back by 0 bases and J by 5 bases. This CDR3 comprises 15 residues. The CDR3 DNA reads TGTGCCAGCAGTTTATCGGGACAGGGAGGCGACGAGCAGTACGTC. As protein: CASSLSGQGGDEQYV.

This chain connects TRBV9 to TRBJ2-2; TRBD2 might be the D (5 bases). Germline V CDR1 and CDR2: SGDLS, YYNGEE. Trimming took 0 bases from V and 8 from J, leaving 8 bases between them. CDR3 length: 13 amino acids. CDR3 in amino acids: CASSVGSVGELFF. In nucleotides, the CDR3 is TGTGCCAGCAGCGTAGGTAGCGTTGGGGAGCTGTTTTTT.

V and J are TRBV7-6 and TRBJ2-6; D unclear. Germline loops: CDR1 SGHVS, CDR2 FNYEAQ. Trimming stripped 2 bases from V and 2 bases from J, with 7 bases between. The CDR3 runs 15 residues. The CDR3, as DNA: TGTGCCAGCAGCTTACACCCCACTGGGGCCAACGTCCTGACTTTC. Translating it yields CASSLHPTGANVLTF.

This chain connects TRBV13 to TRBJ2-3; tentative D call: TRBD2 (5 bases). The CDR3 has 13 residues. V was cut by 5 bases and J by 6 bases, with 12 bases left in between. Germline loops: CDR1 PRHDT, CDR2 FYEKMQ (reference sequence). The DNA for the CDR3 is TGTGCCAGCAGCCCCCGGGGAAGGGATACGCAGTATTTT. Translated: CASSPRGRDTQYF.

The chain uses TRBV7-6 and TRBJ2-3; 7 nucleotides align to TRBD2. This CDR3 contains 15 residues. CDR1 and CDR2 from the germline V gene are SGHVS and FNYEAQ. After removal of 5 bases from V and 6 bases from J, the junction contained 11 bases not matched to a gene. CDR3 sequence reads: CASSPLAARGDTQYF. As DNA, the CDR3 is TGTGCCAGCAGCCCGCTAGCGGCCAGAGGTGATACGCAGTATTTT.

This clonotype was observed a few times. The chain employs TRBV6-1 and TRBJ1-1; unclear D gene. This CDR3 is 14 amino acids long. CDR1 MNHNS and CDR2 SASEGT come from the germline V gene. V was trimmed by 2 bases and J by 0 bases, leaving 7 bases between them. DNA of the CDR3: TGTGCCAGCAGTGAATTAGGGTTGAACACTGAAGCTTTCTTT. It is translated as CASSELGLNTEAFF.

This clonotype has only a few counts. The CDR3 DNA follows: TGTGCCAGCAGACCTGAGGACAGGACCTACAATGAGCAGTTCTTC. Translating it yields CASRPEDRTYNEQFF. The J gene is TRBJ2-1, the V gene TRBV7-2; 7 bases match TRBD1. Per germline, CDR1 SGHTA and CDR2 FQGNSA. The CDR3 has 15 amino acids. The V gene end was trimmed by 6 bases and the J gene end by 2 bases; junction bases not matched to a gene: 7.

The chain uses TRBV5-4 and TRBJ2-1; no firm D call. CDR3 length: 13 amino acids. CDR1 is SGHNT and CDR2 is YYREEE in the germline V gene (reference sequence). The V end lost 2 bases, the J end lost 8 bases, and 11 bases lay between the germline ends. CDR3 in DNA: TGTGCCAGCAGCTTTATCGTCAACTATGAGCAGTTCTTC. Encoded protein: CASSFIVNYEQFF.

The chain has TRBV27 and TRBJ1-2, with TRBD1 as a possible D gene (5 bases). V lost 3 bases and J lost 4, with 18 bases in between. The CDR3 has 16 amino acids. The germline V gene has CDR1 MNHEY and CDR2 SMNVEV (reference sequence). The DNA of the CDR3 is TGTGCCAGCAGTTTCCGCGGGACTTTCCGGATCTATGGCTACACCTTC. Amino acid sequence: CASSFRGTFRIYGYTF.

There are many counts of this clonotype. The rearrangement joins TRBV12-3 or TRBV12-4 to TRBJ1-4; 7 bases line up with TRBD1. J lost 2 bases, V lost 1 base, and 4 bases had no gene match. This CDR3 comprises 16 residues. The CDR3 DNA is TGTGCCAGCAGTTTAGTAGGGGGCCCGACTAATGAAAAACTGTTTTTT. Its translation: CASSLVGGPTNEKLFF.